The 5 T cell receptor beta chains presented below share a single source sample, sequenced in a study of T cells after yellow fever vaccination. TCRdb used MiXCR to reprocess the 5' RACE reads, holding one entry per CDR3 protein. This table has a few hundred thousand distinct CDR3 sequences, about a sixth appearing once. This material consisted of PBMCs, taken 4 to 6 days after the first yellow fever vaccination. These receptor sequences come from a man between 18 and 29 years old who received the YFV17D yellow fever vaccine.

The chain combines TRBV6-2 or TRBV6-3 with TRBJ2-2; D is ambiguous. The CDR3 sequence is 14 residues long. V was trimmed by 6 bases and J by 6 bases, leaving 14 bases between them. CDR1 and CDR2 (germline): MNHEY, SVGEGT. CDR3 sequence: CASSRSVHPGELFF. The CDR3 DNA follows: TGTGCCAGCAGCCGCAGCGTACATCCCGGGGAGCTGTTTTTT.

This clonotype was seen more than once but under ten times. The chain is built from TRBV10-3 and TRBJ1-3; D gene ambiguous. This CDR3 region has 15 residues. With 2 bases removed from V and 4 bases from J, the gap between germline ends came to 12 bases. Germline CDR1 and CDR2: ENHRY and SYGVKD. The CDR3: CAISEIQPLGNTIYF. CDR3 bases: TGTGCCATCAGTGAGATCCAACCCCTGGGAAACACCATATATTTT.

J is TRBJ2-1 and V is TRBV4-1; TRBD1 matches 8 bases. After removal of 4 bases from V and 1 base from J, the junction contained 3 bases not matched to a gene. The length of the CDR3 is 15 residues. Germline V CDR1 and CDR2: MGHRA, YSYEKL. CDR3: CASSRDRLSYNEQFF. CDR3 nucleotide sequence: TGCGCCAGCAGCCGGGACAGGCTATCCTACAATGAGCAGTTCTTC.

The V gene is TRBV18, the J gene TRBJ1-1; possibly TRBD1 for D (5 bases). The V end was cut by 2 bases, the J end by 4 bases, with 11 bases between. The CDR3 has 14 amino acids. The germline V gene encodes CDR1 KGHSH and CDR2 LQKENI. In DNA form, the CDR3 reads TGTGCCAGCTCACCAGTAAGGGGCCCCACTGAAGCTTTCTTT. It is translated as CASSPVRGPTEAFF.

J is TRBJ1-2 and V is TRBV7-2; tentatively, D is TRBD1 (5 bases). This CDR3 has 16 amino acids. The ends were cut back, 1 base at V and 4 bases at J, with 16 bases in the middle. CDR1 SGHTA and CDR2 FQGNSA come from the germline V gene. The CDR3 region has the DNA TGTGCCAGCAGCTTAGGACTGACAGCACCTCCCTATGGCTACACCTTC. It codes for CASSLGLTAPPYGYTF.